Below are 30 T cell receptor beta chains sequenced from a single sample in a study. Using its own MiXCR run on the 5' RACE reads, TCRdb lists one record per CDR3 protein. This sample yields under 65,000 distinct CDR3 sequences, of which around a quarter are seen a single time; around 3.1% belongs to the top ten. Input material: tumor-infiltrating memory CD4+ T cells sorted from the breast tumor. Subset noted: memory CD4+ T cells, CD4+CD45RO+CD25-. The source of these receptors is a female donor with breast cancer.

The chain employs TRBV5-1 and TRBJ2-1; TRBD1 agrees at 8 bases. The CDR3 is 12 amino acids. Germline loops: CDR1 SGHRS, CDR2 YFSETQ. Losses at the gene ends were 7 bases for V and 5 bases for J; bases not matched to a gene: 2. CDR3 nucleotide sequence: TGCGCCAGCGGGACAGGAGACAATGAGCAGTTCTTC. It yields the protein CASGTGDNEQFF.

This clonotype was detected many times. The junction departs from germline at one end; a sequencing error may be responsible. V gene TRBV7-2 combines with J gene TRBJ2-7; D possibly uses TRBD1 or TRBD2 (5 bases each). Germline CDR1 is SGHTA and CDR2 is FQGNSA. The CDR3 spans 13 residues. The CDR3 coding sequence is TGTGCCAGCAGCCCGCTTCGGGACGGTACTCTGTTCTTC. Amino acids: CASSPLRDGTLFF.

The chain couples TRBV7-2 to TRBJ2-3; a possible D gene is TRBD2 (5 bases). CDR1 is SGHTA and CDR2 is FQGNSA in the germline V gene. The CDR3 contains 15 residues. Trimming cost V 1 base and J 6 bases, with 14 bases left between them. The CDR3: CASSLGTSGGDTQYF. The CDR3 DNA is TGTGCCAGCAGCTTAGGCACCAGCGGCGGGGATACGCAGTATTTT.

This clonotype was seen at least ten times. The chain combines TRBV6-2 or TRBV6-3 with TRBJ2-2; D possibly corresponds to TRBD1 (6 bases). V gave up 5 bases and J gave up 1 base, with 14 bases separating them. Looked up from germline, CDR1 is MNHEY and CDR2 is SVGEGT. The CDR3 runs 16 residues. For the CDR3, the DNA is TGTGCCAGCAGTCCAATAGGACAGAAGAACACCGGGGAGCTGTTTTTT. This translates into CASSPIGQKNTGELFF.

The chain is built from TRBV7-9 and TRBJ2-5; D remains ambiguous. V was pared by 5 bases and J by 5 bases, with 6 bases between. The CDR3 loop spans 11 amino acids. Germline lookup yields CDR1 SEHNR and CDR2 FQNEAQ (reference sequence). CDR3 sequence (DNA): TGTGCCAGCAGCCCTCGGGAGACCCAGTACTTC. This codes for CASSPRETQYF.

The chain has TRBV5-6 and TRBJ1-5, with D uncertain. The V end lost 4 bases, the J end lost 6 bases, and 8 bases lay between the germline ends. The germline V gene has CDR1 SGHDT and CDR2 YYEEEE. This CDR3 contains 12 residues. The chain's CDR3 is CASSLKSQPQHF. Written as DNA, the CDR3 is TGTGCCAGCAGCCTGAAGAGTCAGCCCCAGCATTTT.

The chain is built from TRBV6-1 and TRBJ2-3; D might be TRBD1 or TRBD2, each matching 5 bases. CDR1 is MNHNS and CDR2 is SASEGT in the germline V gene. The CDR3 extends over 16 amino acids. V was shortened by 2 bases and J by 3 bases, with 15 bases between the two germline ends. Written as DNA, the CDR3 is TGTGCCAGCAGTGAATCGGGGCGAAGTTGGACAGATACGCAGTATTTT. Translated: CASSESGRSWTDTQYF.

The V call is TRBV7-2, the J call TRBJ2-4, with D uncertain. Germline V gene lookup returns CDR1 SGHTA and CDR2 FQGNSA. The CDR3 is 14 amino acids. With 3 bases removed from V and 3 bases from J, the gap between germline ends came to 9 bases. This CDR3 reads CASSFGSDKNIQYF. In DNA, the CDR3 is TGTGCCAGCAGCTTTGGGTCGGACAAAAACATTCAGTACTTC.

This clonotype was observed at least ten times. The chain uses TRBV9 and TRBJ2-3; 8 nucleotides agree with TRBD1. Trimming cost V 2 bases and J 1 base; bases outside gene matches: 3. This CDR3 is 15 amino acids long. From germline, CDR1 is SGDLS and CDR2 YYNGEE. CDR3 protein: CASSVGQGRTDTQYF. The DNA for the CDR3 is TGTGCCAGCAGCGTCGGACAGGGTCGCACAGATACGCAGTATTTT.

This clonotype was observed a few times. V and J are TRBV7-9 and TRBJ2-5; 7 nucleotides align to TRBD1. CDR3 length equals 15 residues. Germline CDR1 reads SEHNR; CDR2 reads FQNEAQ (reference sequence). The ends lost 5 bases at V and 5 bases at J; junction bases unmatched: 11. In nucleotides, the CDR3 is TGTGCCAGCAGCCCCCCAGGGGGTTCCGATGAGACCCAGTACTTC. Protein sequence: CASSPPGGSDETQYF.

CDR3 nucleotide sequence: TGTGCCAGCAGCGGTTCCGCGCCGCAAGAGACCCAGTACTTC. Translation gives CASSGSAPQETQYF. The rearrangement links TRBV5-5 to TRBJ2-5; D remains unclear. Per germline, CDR1 SGHKS and CDR2 YYEKEE (reference sequence). V lost 4 bases and J 2 bases, leaving 12 bases between the germline ends. The CDR3 is 14 residues long. The complete variable domain, with remaining parts taken from reference TRBV5-5 and TRBJ2-5, reads DAGVTQSPTHLIKTRGQQVTLRCSPISGHKSVSWYQQVLGQGPQFIFQYYEKEERGRGNFPDRFSARQFPNYSSELNVNALLLGDSALYLCASSGSAPQETQYFGPGTRLLVL.

The gene calls are TRBV6-2 or TRBV6-3 and TRBJ1-5; D not certain. CDR1 MNHEY and CDR2 SVGEGT come from the germline V gene. Trimming cost V 6 bases and J 6 bases, with 6 bases left between them. The CDR3 is 11 residues long. CDR3 DNA: TGTGCCAGCAGCTCCGGTCAGCCCCAGCATTTT. It translates to CASSSGQPQHF.

J is TRBJ1-6 and V is TRBV6-5; 7 bases map to TRBD1. The CDR3 consists of 14 residues. CDR1 and CDR2 (germline): MNHEY, SVGAGI. V was pared by 6 bases and J by 9 bases, with 8 bases of the junction left unmatched. The CDR3 DNA is TGTGCCAGCAGGGCCGGGACAGAGGTTTCACCCCTCCACTTT. This gives the protein CASRAGTEVSPLHF.

The rearrangement links TRBV7-9 to TRBJ2-7; the D is unclear. Trimming stripped 2 bases from V and 4 bases from J, with 3 bases between. There are 11 residues in the CDR3. The germline gives CDR1 SEHNR, CDR2 FQNEAQ (reference sequence). The CDR3 sequence: CASSLYYEQYF. DNA for the CDR3: TGTGCCAGCAGCTTATATTACGAGCAGTACTTC.

A few counts support this clonotype. The chain uses TRBV7-2 and TRBJ2-5; perhaps TRBD2 as D (5 bases). Looked up from germline, CDR1 is SGHTA and CDR2 is FQGNSA. CDR3 length: 14 amino acids. With 2 bases removed from V and 2 bases from J, the gap between germline ends came to 9 bases. The CDR3 DNA is TGTGCCAGCAGCTTATTTAGCGATCAAGAGACCCAGTACTTC. This translates into CASSLFSDQETQYF.

The sample holds a few counts of this clonotype. The chain couples TRBV20-1 to TRBJ2-1, with unresolved D. The germline gives CDR1 DFQATT, CDR2 SNEGSKA (reference sequence). Between the trimmed V and J ends, which lost 6 bases and 4 bases, there was a span of 13 bases. The CDR3 spans 13 residues. This CDR3 is CSAPVSGYNEQFF. The CDR3 nucleotides are TGCAGTGCACCCGTATCCGGGTACAATGAGCAGTTCTTC.

With respect to this clonotype: A read error is likely, as this CDR3 ends without the conserved phenylalanine or tryptophan. This chain joins TRBV6-5 and TRBJ1-2; TRBD1 matches at 7 bases. With 7 bases clipped from V and 4 bases from J, the junction kept 9 bases outside the gene matches. The length of the CDR3 is 14 residues. Germline CDR1 reads MNHEY; CDR2 reads SVGAGI. The CDR3 coding sequence is TGTGCCAGCAAGGGCGGGACAGCCTCCTATGGCTACACCGTC. It yields the protein CASKGGTASYGYTV.

The chain carries TRBV9 and TRBJ2-3; D is unclear. This CDR3 spans 13 amino acids. V dropped 0 bases and J dropped 2 bases, with 4 bases sitting between them. CDR1 and CDR2 (germline): SGDLS, YYNGEE. As DNA, the CDR3 is TGTGCCAGCAGCGTAGAGAACACAGATACGCAGTATTTT. It specifies CASSVENTDTQYF.

Regarding this clonotype: Sequence at one end of the junction differs from germline and may be a read error. In DNA form, the CDR3 reads TGTGCCGGCAGTTTATACCAGGGGCCGGGGGGCTACACCTTC. Its protein is CAGSLYQGPGGYTF. This chain joins TRBV28 and TRBJ1-2, with D perhaps matching TRBD1 (6 bases). The germline V gene has CDR1 MDHEN and CDR2 SYDVKM. This CDR3 is 14 amino acids long.

V usage is TRBV15 and J usage is TRBJ1-3, with TRBD1 identical over 7 bases. The CDR3 runs 16 residues. Per the germline V gene, CDR1 is LNHNV and CDR2 is YYDKDF (reference sequence). The junction had 7 bases not matched to a gene; V was cut back by 5 bases and J by 0 bases. CDR3: CATSPDRAHSGNTIYF. CDR3 nucleotide sequence: TGTGCCACCAGCCCTGACAGGGCGCACTCTGGAAACACCATATATTTT.

This chain connects TRBV7-2 to TRBJ2-3; 10 nucleotides line up with TRBD2. Germline CDR1 SGHTA, CDR2 FQGNSA. This CDR3 is 14 amino acids long. V lost 8 bases to trimming and J lost 6 bases; unmatched junction nucleotides: 8. The CDR3 DNA is TGTGCCAGCGGACAGCGGGGGGGCGGGGATACGCAGTATTTT. Its translation is CASGQRGGGDTQYF.

This clonotype appeared a few times. V gene TRBV5-1 combines with J gene TRBJ2-7, with 8 bases matching TRBD1. Germline V lookup: CDR1 SGHRS, CDR2 YFSETQ. CDR3 size: 14 residues. V shed 2 bases, J shed 3 bases, and the junction held 4 bases outside the gene matches. For the CDR3, the DNA is TGCGCCAGCAGCTTAGGACAGGGACTCTACGAGCAGTACTTC. This translates into CASSLGQGLYEQYF.

The rearrangement uses TRBV28 and TRBJ2-3; the D gene is possibly TRBD2 (5 bases). The CDR3 extends over 12 amino acids. The V end was cut by 9 bases, the J end by 4 bases, with 11 bases between. From germline, CDR1 is MDHEN and CDR2 SYDVKM. CDR3 region: CAREDLSDTQYF. CDR3 nucleotide sequence: TGTGCCAGAGAGGACTTATCAGATACGCAGTATTTT.

A single count supports this clonotype. Since the CDR3 does not end with the conserved phenylalanine or tryptophan, this likely comes from a read error. The chain recombines TRBV12-3 or TRBV12-4 with TRBJ2-5; 7 nucleotides agree with TRBD1. With 5 bases clipped from V and 1 base from J, the junction kept 13 bases outside the gene matches. This CDR3 is 17 amino acids long. The CDR3 loop is CASSPKSTGSSQETQYY. Here the CDR3 DNA reads TGTGCCAGCAGTCCCAAGTCGACAGGGAGTAGCCAAGAGACCCAGTACTAT.

This clonotype was counted a few times. The chain is built from TRBV7-2 and TRBJ2-7; 7 nucleotides match TRBD2. The germline CDR1 and CDR2 sequences are SGHTA and FQGNSA. V was pared by 2 bases and J by 1 base, with 5 bases of the junction left unmatched. The CDR3 contains 15 residues. DNA of the CDR3: TGTGCCAGCAGCTTACAGGCGGGAGCTTCCTACGAGCAGTACTTC. This gives the protein CASSLQAGASYEQYF.

This clonotype has at least ten counts. This chain joins TRBV5-1 and TRBJ2-3; D not certain. CDR1 SGHRS and CDR2 YFSETQ come from the germline V gene. Between the trimmed V and J ends, which lost 2 bases and 2 bases, there was a span of 9 bases. This CDR3 comprises 14 residues. CDR3 sequence: CASSLGDLTDTQYF. The CDR3 coding sequence is TGCGCCAGCAGCTTAGGCGACCTCACAGATACGCAGTATTTT.

Note on this clonotype: A read error may be the cause here, since a much bigger clone is one base away. V and J are TRBV7-2 and TRBJ2-5, with TRBD2 identical over 10 bases. V was pared by 8 bases and J by 4 bases, with 10 bases of the junction left unmatched. This CDR3 is 15 amino acids long. Germline lookup yields CDR1 SGHTA and CDR2 FQGNSA. Here the CDR3 reads CASGIPRLAGETQYF. CDR3 coding DNA: TGTGCCAGCGGAATCCCCCGACTAGCGGGAGAGACCCAGTACTTC.

V and J are TRBV4-1 and TRBJ2-4; 12 bases map to TRBD2. In germline, CDR1 is MGHRA, CDR2 YSYEKL. This CDR3 is 16 amino acids long. J gave up 5 bases and V 0 bases, and 2 bases lay outside the gene matches. Here the CDR3 reads CASSQDPSGRENIQYF. The CDR3 region has the DNA TGCGCCAGCAGCCAAGACCCTAGCGGGAGGGAAAACATTCAGTACTTC.

This sequence joins TRBV20-1 and TRBJ2-2, with D maybe TRBD1 (5 bases). Germline loops: CDR1 DFQATT, CDR2 SNEGSKA (reference sequence). The CDR3 sequence is 14 residues long. With 4 bases removed from V and 7 bases from J, the gap between germline ends came to 16 bases. CDR3 sequence reads: CSAKPGLEHGELFF. DNA for the CDR3: TGCAGTGCTAAACCAGGGCTAGAGCACGGGGAGCTGTTTTTT.

In the case of this clonotype: An end of the junction does not agree with germline; a read error may underlie this. V is TRBV4-1 and J is TRBJ2-1; TRBD1 or TRBD2 may be the D gene (5 bases each). Per the germline V gene, CDR1 is MGHRA and CDR2 is YSYEKL. The CDR3 runs to 15 residues. The DNA for the CDR3 is TGCACCAGCAGCCAAGATCGCGGCGGTGGGGGTGAGCAGTTCTTC. Translating it yields CTSSQDRGGGGEQFF.